The sequence of this TCR beta chain was determined in a study of T cell responses to AZD1222 COVID-19 vaccine. The data were produced by immunoSEQ multiplex PCR, yet TCRdb's version contains in-frame clones alone and is incomplete. The top ten hold about 6% of the sample, which has about 150,000 clones, around 91% seen once. Study findings and constraints: Nearly half of the spike-specific TCRs reportedly recognize variant regions that carry no mutations. Mapped onto spike, vaccine-associated CD4 TCRs spanned it and were dominant at 160-218 and 743-854.

Germline-derived CDR1 and CDR2 are LNHDA and SQIVND (reference sequence). The CDR3 spans 17 residues. The V and J ends lost 3 bases and 8 bases, in that order; junction bases with no gene match: 11. Remarks on this clone: Antigen unknown.

This TCR came from an adult who received the AZD1222 COVID-19 vaccine. The source was peripheral blood, collected 28 days after the second AZD1222 dose. The chain combines TRBV19 with TRBJ1-4, with TRBD1 identical over 11 bases. CDR3 in DNA: TGTGCCAGTAGTATCGTCCGGACAGGGGGCTTTGGGGAAAAACTGTTTTTT. As protein: CASSIVRTGGFGEKLFF.